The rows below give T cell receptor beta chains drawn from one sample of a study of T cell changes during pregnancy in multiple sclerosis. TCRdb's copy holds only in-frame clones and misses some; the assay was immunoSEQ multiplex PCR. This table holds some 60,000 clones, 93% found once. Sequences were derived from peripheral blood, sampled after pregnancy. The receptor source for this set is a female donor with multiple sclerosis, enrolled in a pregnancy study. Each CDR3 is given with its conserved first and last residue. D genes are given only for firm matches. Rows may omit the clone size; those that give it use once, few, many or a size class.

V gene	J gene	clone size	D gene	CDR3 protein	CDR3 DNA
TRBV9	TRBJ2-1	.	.	CASSKRGLQGRNEQFF	TGTGCCAGCAGCAAGAGGGGTTTACAGGGGAGGAATGAGCAGTTCTTC
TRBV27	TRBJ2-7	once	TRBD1	CASTALGQGAYEQYF	TGTGCCAGCACGGCCCTGGGACAGGGTGCCTACGAGCAGTACTTC
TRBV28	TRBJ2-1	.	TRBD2	CASTGTSGLRSYNEQFF	TGTGCCAGTACCGGGACTAGCGGTTTACGGTCCTACAATGAGCAGTTCTTC
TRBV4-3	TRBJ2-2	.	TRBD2	CASSQGLAPGELFF	TGCGCCAGCAGCCAGGGACTAGCCCCCGGGGAGCTGTTTTTT
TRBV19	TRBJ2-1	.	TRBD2	CASTPGTSGHNEQFF	TGTGCCAGTACCCCGGGGACTAGCGGTCACAATGAGCAGTTCTTC
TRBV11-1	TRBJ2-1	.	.	CASSLYSKPPFEQFF	TGTGCCAGCAGCCTGTACAGTAAACCTCCTTTCGAGCAGTTCTTC
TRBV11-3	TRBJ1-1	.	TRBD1	CASSPYRGQVTEAFF	TGTGCCAGCAGCCCATACAGGGGGCAAGTTACTGAAGCTTTCTTT
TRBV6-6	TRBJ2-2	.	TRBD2	CASRPWASGNTGELFF	TGTGCCAGCAGGCCCTGGGCTAGCGGGAACACCGGGGAGCTGTTTTTT
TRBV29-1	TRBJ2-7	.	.	CSVKTGSYEQYF	TGCAGCGTGAAAACAGGGTCCTACGAGCAGTACTTC
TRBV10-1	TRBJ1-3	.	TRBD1	CASSGTGTNGNTIYF	TGCGCCAGCAGTGGGACAGGGACGAATGGAAACACCATATATTTT
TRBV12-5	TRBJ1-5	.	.	CASGLMDVGIGNQPQHF	TGTGCTAGTGGTTTAATGGACGTCGGGATCGGCAATCAGCCCCAGCATTTT
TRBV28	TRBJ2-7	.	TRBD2	CASTSGLASSYEQYF	TGTGCCAGCACCTCGGGACTAGCATCCTCCTACGAGCAGTACTTC
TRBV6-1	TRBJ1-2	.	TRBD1	CASSESPGQGSYGYTF	TGTGCCAGCAGTGAATCGCCGGGACAGGGGTCCTATGGCTACACCTTC
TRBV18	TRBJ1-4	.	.	CASSRNAGAANEKLFF	TGTGCCAGCTCACGAAATGCGGGAGCAGCTAATGAAAAACTGTTTTTT
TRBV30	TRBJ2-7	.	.	CAWDGSQYEQYF	TGTGCCTGGGACGGGAGTCAGTACGAGCAGTACTTC
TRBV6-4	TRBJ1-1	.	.	CASSESTGMNTEAFF	TGTGCCAGCAGTGAGTCTACAGGGATGAACACTGAAGCTTTCTTT
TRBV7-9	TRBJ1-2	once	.	CASSLQNGYTF	TGTGCCAGCAGCTTACAGAATGGCTACACCTTC
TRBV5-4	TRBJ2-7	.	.	CASSLGGTRDYEQYF	TGTGCCAGCAGCTTGGGTGGGACACGGGACTACGAGCAGTACTTC
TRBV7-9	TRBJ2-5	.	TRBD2	CASSQRELAGVGETQYF	TGTGCCAGCAGCCAAAGGGAACTAGCGGGAGTAGGAGAGACCCAGTACTTC
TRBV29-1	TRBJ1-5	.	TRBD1	CSVAGQGDQPQHF	TGCAGCGTTGCGGGACAGGGGGATCAGCCCCAGCATTTT
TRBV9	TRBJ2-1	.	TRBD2	CASSPSGSSNEQFF	TGTGCCAGCTCTCCTAGCGGATCTTCCAATGAGCAGTTCTTC
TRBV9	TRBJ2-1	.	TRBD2	CASSEAGGLSYNEQFF	TGTGCCAGCAGCGAAGCGGGAGGCCTCTCCTACAATGAGCAGTTCTTC
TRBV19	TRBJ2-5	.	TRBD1	CASRTTGLETQYF	TGTGCCAGTAGGACGACAGGGCTCGAGACCCAGTACTTC
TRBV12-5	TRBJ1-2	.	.	CASGRTDYGYTF	TGTGCTAGTGGTCGGACTGACTATGGCTACACCTTC
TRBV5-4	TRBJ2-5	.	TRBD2	CASSSPGGEGRRPTQETQYF	TGTGCCAGCAGCTCCCCGGGGGGGGAGGGCCGGCGGCCAACTCAAGAGACCCAGTACTTC
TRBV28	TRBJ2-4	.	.	CASSSRTVGNIQYF	TGTGCCAGCAGTTCTCGGACAGTTGGGAACATTCAGTACTTC
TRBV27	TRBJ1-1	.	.	CASSLLPNTEAFF	TGTGCCAGCAGTTTACTTCCGAACACTGAAGCTTTCTTT
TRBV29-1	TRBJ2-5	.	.	CSAKQGVETQYF	TGCAGCGCCAAACAGGGTGTGGAGACCCAGTACTTC
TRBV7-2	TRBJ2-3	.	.	CASSLQSSGTDTQYF	TGTGCCAGCAGCTTACAATCAAGCGGCACAGATACGCAGTATTTT
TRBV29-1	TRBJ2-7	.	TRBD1	CSVDLGQGMSYEQYF	TGCAGCGTTGATCTTGGACAGGGGATGTCCTACGAGCAGTACTTC
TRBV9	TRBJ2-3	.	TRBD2	CASSVGGTSGIADTQYF	TGTGCCAGCAGCGTAGGAGGGACTAGCGGGATCGCAGATACGCAGTATTTT
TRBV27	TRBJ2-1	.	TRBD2	CAIYGGGFNEQFF	TGTGCCATCTACGGGGGGGGATTCAATGAGCAGTTCTTC